This T cell receptor (beta chain) emerged from a study of T-cell memory formation after mild COVID-19. Study at large: TCR clusters showed largely donor specificity. General observations from the study: Clones that contracted from day 15 to 85 were balanced CD4/CD8, while later expanders leaned CD4+.

A few counts support this clonotype. What it binds is unknown. From germline, CDR1 is MNHEY and CDR2 SVGEGT. The CDR3 has 14 amino acids. Trimming stripped 4 bases from V and 3 bases from J, with 10 bases between. Constant-segment-primed 5'RACE gave TCR alpha and TCR beta cDNA libraries with sample barcodes and UMIs. Each CDR3 protein gets one entry after TCRdb re-called the 5' RACE reads with MiXCR. The data contain just under 350,000 distinct CDR3 sequences, over 10% of them singletons. The TCR sequence derives from a man aged 18 to 35 who had mild COVID-19 (a few samples of this study predate the infection). Cell type and time point are not known. Sequencing was done on a sample of PBMCs or a T cell subset sorted from them (not recorded which). The chain carries TRBV6-2 or TRBV6-3 and TRBJ1-5; no firm D call. The CDR3 here is CASSFGQLNQPQHF. DNA of the CDR3: TGTGCCAGCAGTTTTGGGCAGCTCAATCAGCCCCAGCATTTT.